The next 5 T cell receptor beta chains were all read from a single sample in a study of human T cells and chemical hapten exposure. It was the library that attached unique molecular identifiers to individual cDNA molecules. A single record per CDR3 protein comes from TCRdb applying MiXCR to the reads. Among 95,000 to 150,000 distinct CDR3 sequences listed, around 8.5% were seen once. Unfractionated whole blood yielded total RNA. The sequencing input was whole blood. Source of these receptors: a human donor in good health. Some clones in this sample may be carry-over from other donors' samples.

This chain joins TRBV5-1 and TRBJ1-2, with D tentatively TRBD1 (5 bases). This CDR3 is built from 16 residues. Germline lookup yields CDR1 SGHRS and CDR2 YFSETQ. V gave up 0 bases and J gave up 0 bases, with 12 bases separating them. CDR3 nucleotide sequence: TGCGCCAGCAGCTTGGGTGGGACGGTAGCTAACTATGGCTACACCTTC. It translates to CASSLGGTVANYGYTF.

This clonotype occurred many times. This chain joins TRBV29-1 and TRBJ1-1; D remains ambiguous. Germline CDR1 reads SQVTM; CDR2 reads ANQGSEA. This CDR3 is built from 13 residues. With 4 bases removed from V and 2 bases from J, the gap between germline ends came to 11 bases. CDR3 bases: TGCAGCGTTGCCGGTCGACTCAACACTGAAGCTTTCTTT. Translated: CSVAGRLNTEAFF.

This clonotype was counted ten times or more. This rearrangement joins TRBV5-1 to TRBJ1-1; D is perhaps TRBD1 (6 bases). The CDR3 is made up of 15 amino acids. Germline CDR1 is SGHRS and CDR2 is YFSETQ. Trimming pared 7 bases from V and 0 bases from J, leaving 16 bases between. The CDR3 reads CASAGGSRMNTEAFF. In DNA, the CDR3 is TGCGCCAGCGCGGGGGGCAGCCGCATGAACACTGAAGCTTTCTTT.

This clonotype came up many times. The J gene is TRBJ1-1, the V gene TRBV27; D unresolved. CDR1 is MNHEY, CDR2 SMNVEV, per germline (reference sequence). The CDR3 covers 16 residues. Trimming took off 2 bases at V and 0 bases at J, with 13 bases between the two ends. The CDR3 DNA sequence: TGTGCCAGCAGTTTAATACCCGGTCGGGTGAACACTGAAGCTTTCTTT. Translated, it gives CASSLIPGRVNTEAFF.

This rearrangement joins TRBV7-8 to TRBJ2-1, with 8 bases identical to TRBD1. The CDR3 loop spans 17 amino acids. Germline values: CDR1 SGHVS, CDR2 FQNEAQ. J was trimmed by 2 bases and V by 4 bases; bases with no gene match: 10. CDR3 DNA sequence: TGTGCCAGCAGCTCAGGGGGCTCTATGGAGCCCTACAATGAGCAGTTCTTC. Protein sequence: CASSSGGSMEPYNEQFF.